Listed below are T cell receptor beta chains from one sample, sequenced in a study of OX40 agonist ivuxolimab in advanced cancers. The protocol was immunoSEQ multiplex PCR, while the TCRdb copy is restricted to in-frame clones and leaves out a portion. The sample records 55,000 to 85,000 clones, approximately 87% being singletons. The specimen comprised CD4+ or CD8+ T cells sorted from blood, sampled in a trial of the OX40 agonist ivuxolimab. The receptors were gathered from an adult with an advanced solid tumor such as melanoma, head and neck, liver or kidney cancer. Both conserved end residues are part of each CDR3. D genes are given only for firm matches. Only part of the rows carry a size: once, few, many, or a class if the clone is expanded.

>TRBV11-2|TRBJ1-6|NA|TRBD1
TGTGCCAGCAGCTTGCTGGGGCAGGGGGCTTCACCCCTCCACTTT
CASSLLGQGASPLHF
>TRBV28|TRBJ1-1|NA|NA
TGTGCCAGCATGGGTCCAGACACTGAAGCTTTCTTT
CASMGPDTEAFF
>TRBV27|TRBJ1-2|NA|TRBD1
TGTGCCAGCAGTCCCCCAGGACAGGGGGCCTACTATGGCTACACCTTC
CASSPPGQGAYYGYTF
>TRBV5-6|TRBJ1-6|NA|NA
TGTGCCAGCACCTCAATCGGCGGCCCCCTCATACCCCTCCACTTT
CASTSIGGPLIPLHF
>TRBV5-6|TRBJ1-2|NA|NA
TGTGCCAGCAGCTTGGGGCAGGCCAGCTATGGCTACACCTTC
CASSLGQASYGYTF
>TRBV7-3|TRBJ2-3|NA|NA
TGTGCCAGCAGCCCCTTGAGCGCCTCTAGCACAGATACGCAGTATTTT
CASSPLSASSTDTQYF
>TRBV14|TRBJ2-2|NA|NA
TGTGCCAGCAGCCATATAGTAGGGGTGGTCACCGGGGAGCTGTTTTTT
CASSHIVGVVTGELFF
>TRBV5-4|TRBJ2-7|NA|NA
TGTGCCAGCAGCTTGAGGGACGAGCAGTACTTC
CASSLRDEQYF
>TRBV2|TRBJ2-2|NA|NA
TGTGCCAGCAGAACGGGGGCGAGCACCGGGGAGCTGTTTTTT
CASRTGASTGELFF
>TRBV7-6|TRBJ1-3|NA|NA
TGTGCCAGCAGCAACCAAAACACCATATATTTT
CASSNQNTIYF
>TRBV5-6|TRBJ2-1|NA|NA
TGTGCCAGCATCATTGGAGGGACGACCTACAATGAGCAGTTCTTC
CASIIGGTTYNEQFF
>TRBV6-5|TRBJ1-1|NA|NA
TGTGCCAGCAGTTACTCGTCCGCGGGGAACACTGAAGCTTTCTTT
CASSYSSAGNTEAFF
>TRBV18|TRBJ2-5|NA|NA
TGTGCCAGCTCACCGCCCATTCAAGAGACCCAGTACTTC
CASSPPIQETQYF
>TRBV12-5|TRBJ2-6|NA|NA
TGTGCTAGTGGTTCCCTCTCTGGGGCCAACGTCCTGACTTTC
CASGSLSGANVLTF
>TRBV7-2|TRBJ2-3|NA|NA
TGTGCCAGCAAATGGAGTGGGGGCGGGGTCACAGATACGCAGTATTTT
CASKWSGGGVTDTQYF
>TRBV18|TRBJ1-1|once|NA
TGTGCCAGCTCACCGCAAAACACTGGGATGAACACTGAAGCTTTCTTT
CASSPQNTGMNTEAFF
>TRBV19|TRBJ1-1|NA|NA
TGTGCCAGTAGAAGGGCCGCTTTGGGGTCTGAAGCTTTCTTT
CASRRAALGSEAFF
>TRBV5-4|TRBJ2-5|NA|NA
TGTGCCAGCAGCTTTAGGGGAGGAGAGACCCAGTACTTC
CASSFRGGETQYF
>TRBV7-2|TRBJ1-5|NA|NA
TGTGCCAGCAGCTTACAGGGCGGTCAGCCCCAGCATTTT
CASSLQGGQPQHF
>TRBV27|TRBJ2-7|few|NA
TGTGCCAGCAGTTTTAATTCGTGGGGGAACGAGCAGTACTTC
CASSFNSWGNEQYF
>TRBV6-5|TRBJ1-4|NA|NA
TGTGCCAGCAGCCTAATCGTGGGGCGTGAAAAACTGTTTTTT
CASSLIVGREKLFF
>TRBV18|TRBJ1-3|NA|TRBD1
TGTGCCAGCTCCCGACAGAGCAGGGACAGCTCTGGAAACACCATATATTTT
CASSRQSRDSSGNTIYF
>TRBV9|TRBJ2-1|NA|NA
TGTGCCAGCAGCGTAGCCGGGGCCGGGTTGAATGAGCAGTTCTTC
CASSVAGAGLNEQFF
>TRBV19|TRBJ1-2|once|NA
TGTGCCAGTAGTATCGGGGGTCAAAACTTTAACTATGGCTACACCTTC
CASSIGGQNFNYGYTF
>TRBV6-1|TRBJ1-1|NA|TRBD1
TGTGCCAGCATTAGTTCGGGACAGGGGAAATATGAAGCTTTCTTT
CASISSGQGKYEAFF
>TRBV29-1|TRBJ2-5|NA|TRBD1
TGCAGCGCCCGACAGGGCGGGGAGACCCAGTACTTC
CSARQGGETQYF
>TRBV4-3|TRBJ2-7|NA|NA
TGCGCCAGCAGCCAAGCGGGGTACGCTGACTACGAGCAGTACTTC
CASSQAGYADYEQYF
>TRBV11-2|TRBJ2-7|NA|NA
TGTGCCAGCAGCTTAGCCTTGGCGGAAACCTACGAGCAGTACTTC
CASSLALAETYEQYF
>TRBV5-1|TRBJ2-7|NA|NA
TGCGCCAGCAGCTGGAGAGACGGGGGCTACGAGCAGTACTTC
CASSWRDGGYEQYF
>TRBV2|TRBJ2-3|once|NA
TGTGCCAGCCTATGGGGGGGGGCCACCGATACGCAGTATTTT
CASLWGGATDTQYF
>TRBV5-1|TRBJ2-3|NA|NA
TGCGCCAGCAGCTTGGTAGGCGGCCTCACAGATACGCAGTATTTT
CASSLVGGLTDTQYF
>TRBV4-3|TRBJ1-4|once|NA
TGCGCCAGCAGCCGAGGGGATCTCACTAATGAAAAACTGTTTTTT
CASSRGDLTNEKLFF
>TRBV9|TRBJ1-6|NA|NA
TGTGCCAGCAGCGTAGGAGGGGGGTCTGGGGCCCTCCACTTT
CASSVGGGSGALHF
>TRBV19|TRBJ1-5|NA|NA
TGTGCCAGTAGTAGCAGGGTAATGCAGCCCCAGCATTTT
CASSSRVMQPQHF
>TRBV5-6|TRBJ1-4|NA|NA
TGTGCCAGCAGCTTGTTTGGAGAGCTTAATGAAAAACTGTTTTTT
CASSLFGELNEKLFF
>TRBV28|TRBJ1-1|NA|NA
TGTGCCAGCAGGACGACCGGGGGGGGCACTGAAGCTTTCTTT
CASRTTGGGTEAFF
>TRBV6-1|TRBJ1-1|few|NA
TGTGCCAGCAGTCGGGGAATGAACACTGAAGCTTTCTTT
CASSRGMNTEAFF
>TRBV9|TRBJ2-3|NA|TRBD2
TGTGCCAGCAGCGTAGGTTGGGCGGGGGGTTCAGATACGCAGTATTTT
CASSVGWAGGSDTQYF
>TRBV4-3|TRBJ1-2|once|NA
TGCGCCAGCAGCCAGAGTTTACAGGGAAGTACGGCCTATGGCTACACCTTC
CASSQSLQGSTAYGYTF
>TRBV9|TRBJ2-7|NA|NA
TGTGCCAGCAGCAAAACAGGGTACCCCTACGAGCAGTACTTC
CASSKTGYPYEQYF
>TRBV5-4|TRBJ2-1|NA|NA
TGTGCCAGCAGCGCGGCGGGTCGGGACGGCTACAATGAGCAGTTCTTC
CASSAAGRDGYNEQFF
>TRBV10-1|TRBJ1-6|medium-sized|NA
TGCGCCAGAACATTAGTTTCACCCCTCCACTTT
CARTLVSPLHF